This T cell receptor (beta chain) was sequenced for a study of T cells in Graves' hyperthyroidism and ophthalmopathy (dated by TCRdb to between 2018 and 2021). With respect to the entire study: TCR V-J signatures able to tell the groups apart were searched for in a discovery cohort of 100 patients, of whom more than 40 had Graves' ophthalmopathy and some 60 had stable Graves' hyperthyroidism. Once sampling was done, hyperthyroidism patients were given methimazole at a starting dose of 30 mg daily, whereas ophthalmopathy patients were given high-dose intravenous methylprednisolone. TCR Vbeta CDR3 sequencing of roughly 140 peripheral blood samples (under 45 ophthalmopathy, 75 hyperthyroidism and roughly 17 progressor patients) is reported in the paper. The 100 discovery patients were divided at random into training and test sets in a 7:3 ratio. The study also compared thyroid tissue and blood T-cell repertoires from about six Graves' hyperthyroidism patients. An independent validation cohort of around 19 hyperthyroidism patients and 17 patients who later progressed to ophthalmopathy tested prospective prediction of ophthalmopathy. Overall study outcomes, separate from this receptor: No statistical method was used to fix the sample size in advance, and group allocation was not hidden from the investigators. Ophthalmopathy was separated from stable hyperthyroidism by a 13 V-J signature model, with approximately 89% sensitivity and roughly 81% specificity obtained in cross-validation and 80%/75% obtained in testing. In validation, the model predicted progression to ophthalmopathy a median of roughly 6.5 months before onset, with roughly 70% sensitivity and nearly 75% specificity. Blood samples also contained most of the expanded thyroid clonotypes (frequency above 0.001), which suggests that blood repertoires may reflect thyroid immune responses.

Amplification of TCR beta CDR3 regions was carried out from RNA transcripts. The TCR CDR3 was subjected to a first round of RT-PCR using the HTBI primer set and the Qiagen OneStep RT-PCR kit. A second multiplex PCR round built the libraries, followed by size selection and purification. Libraries were sequenced paired-end with 100 bp reads on an Illumina HiSeq2000. Per the source publication's procedure: SOAPnuke was used to process the raw data, removing reads that contained adapters or uncalled bases, had a mean Phred below 15, or lacked an exact match to the constant primer or identifier. High-quality paired reads were merged using COPE v1.2.5, and each unique nucleotide sequence was defined as a clonotype. Clonotypes were aligned to IMGT TRBV, TRBD and TRBJ reference segments using MiTCR v1.1. The analysis included only V-J combinations with a frequency above 0.0001, which together covered 99% to 99.2% of the repertoires. The TCS score was defined as the ratio of F50 (clonal expansion) to E x V (chaos), calculated using BLOSUM62-based TCRdist between CDR3 peptides within each V-J. Welch's t-statistics and random forest reduced fewer than 600 V-J features to about 13, which were used in a naive Bayes classifier (R e1071). The similarity between thyroid and blood repertoires was quantified using the Morisita-Horn index. TCRdb's own reprocessing of the public reads used fastp at Q25 and MiXCR and kept productive beta chains. Rows with a matching CDR3 protein are joined into one entry that keeps the most common DNA and genes. None of the V and J calls come from the authors' own analysis; TCRdb made them. Counted in this sample were 550,000 to 700,000 distinct CDR3 sequences; 40% to 55% of them appeared once. Roughly 19% of the sample is taken by the ten largest.

Notes on this clonotype: No cognate antigen has been identified for it. No much larger clone exists at a distance of one base, and base qualities are not known.

The CDR3 measures 13 amino acids from cysteine to phenylalanine. Only the CDR3 DNA is retained, 39 bases long and in frame from the first base. CDR1 ENHRY and CDR2 SYGVKD were looked up in the germline V gene. V loses 7 bases at its end and J loses 9 bases; junction bases beyond the gene matches: 10. Exclusion was applied to patients with uncontrolled infections, other autoimmune diseases, pregnancy or lactation. Clinical symptoms, serum thyroxine and TRAb, thyroid ultrasound, and orbital computed tomography formed the basis for the diagnoses. Trizol reagent was used to extract total RNA, and RNA quality was then checked on an Agilent 2100 Bioanalyzer.

Recombination connected TRBV10-3 to TRBJ2-5; 8 bases in the middle match TRBD1. Sequencing was done on a sample of peripheral blood or thyroid tissue (not recorded which). The TCR comes from an adult woman with Graves' disease, either hyperthyroidism or ophthalmopathy (not recorded which). The CDR3 amino acid sequence is: CAINEDRDQPQYF. The base sequence is TGTGCCATCAACGAGGACAGGGATCAGCCCCAGTACTTC.